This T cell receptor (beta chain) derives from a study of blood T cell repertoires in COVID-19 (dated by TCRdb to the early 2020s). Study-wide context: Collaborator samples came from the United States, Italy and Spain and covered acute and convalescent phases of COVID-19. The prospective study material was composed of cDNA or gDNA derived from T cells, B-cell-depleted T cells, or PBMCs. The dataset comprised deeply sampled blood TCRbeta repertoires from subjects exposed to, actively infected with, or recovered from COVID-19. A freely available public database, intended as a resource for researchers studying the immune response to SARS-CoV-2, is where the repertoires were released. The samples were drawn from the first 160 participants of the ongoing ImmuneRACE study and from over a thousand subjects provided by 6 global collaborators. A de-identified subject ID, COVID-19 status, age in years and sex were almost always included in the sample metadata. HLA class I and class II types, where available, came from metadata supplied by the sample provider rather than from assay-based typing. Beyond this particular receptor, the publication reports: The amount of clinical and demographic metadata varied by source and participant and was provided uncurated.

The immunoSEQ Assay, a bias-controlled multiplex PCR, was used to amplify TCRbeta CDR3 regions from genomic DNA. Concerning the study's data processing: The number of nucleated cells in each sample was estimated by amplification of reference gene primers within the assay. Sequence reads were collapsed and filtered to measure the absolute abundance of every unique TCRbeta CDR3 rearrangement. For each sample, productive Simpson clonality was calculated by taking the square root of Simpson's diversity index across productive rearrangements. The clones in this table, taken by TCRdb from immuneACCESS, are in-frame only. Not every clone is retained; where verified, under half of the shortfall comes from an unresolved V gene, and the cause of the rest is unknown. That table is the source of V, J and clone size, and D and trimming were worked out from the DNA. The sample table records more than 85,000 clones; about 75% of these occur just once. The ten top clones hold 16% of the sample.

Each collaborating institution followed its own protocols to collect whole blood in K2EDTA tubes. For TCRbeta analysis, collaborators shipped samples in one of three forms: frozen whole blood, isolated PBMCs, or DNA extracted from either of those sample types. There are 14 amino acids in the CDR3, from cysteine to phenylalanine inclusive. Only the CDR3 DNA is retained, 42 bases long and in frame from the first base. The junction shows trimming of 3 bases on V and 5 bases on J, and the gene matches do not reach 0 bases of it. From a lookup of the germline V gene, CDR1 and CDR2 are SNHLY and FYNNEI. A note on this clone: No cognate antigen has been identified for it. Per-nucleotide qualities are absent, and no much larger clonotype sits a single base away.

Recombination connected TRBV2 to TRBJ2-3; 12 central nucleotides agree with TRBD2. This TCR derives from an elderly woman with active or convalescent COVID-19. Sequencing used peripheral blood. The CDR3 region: CASSEGLAGDTQYF. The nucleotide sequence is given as TGTGCCAGCAGTGAGGGACTAGCGGGAGATACGCAGTATTTT.